This T cell receptor beta chain was found in a study of CD8 T cells in Susac syndrome. Regarding the study as a whole: When the CD4+ T cell repertoires of patients with Susac syndrome were examined, they did not show any clonal expansion.

Looked up from germline, CDR1 is LGHDT and CDR2 is YNNKEL (reference sequence). V was shortened by 4 bases and J by 3 bases, with 7 bases between the two germline ends. The CDR3 contains 12 residues. With random hexamers, reverse transcription was performed on 0.5 to 1 ug of RNA. Across 54 Vbeta and 13 Jbeta, TCR beta CDR3 was amplified with immunoSEQ multiplex PCR. TCRdb redid the calling of the immunoSEQ multiplex PCR reads with MiXCR, one entry per CDR3 protein. Among 160,000 or so distinct CDR3 sequences listed, 85% to 95% were seen once. Points on this clonotype: Its antigen remains unidentified.

The chain has TRBV3-1 and TRBJ2-7, with no clear D. What was sequenced was CD4+ T cells from PBMCs. The sequence came from a human donor with Susac syndrome. In DNA, the CDR3 is TGTGCCAGCAGCCCAGGCCACTACGAGCAGTACTTC. This sequence encodes CASSPGHYEQYF.